This paragraph reports one T cell receptor (beta chain). This entry belongs to a study of blood T cell repertoires in COVID-19. Original analysis: Amplification with reference gene primers provided the estimates of nucleated cell counts. Generated by immunoSEQ multiplex PCR, the TCRdb table keeps only in-frame clones and is missing some. Clone size and V and J calls were adopted from that table, with D and trimming inferred from the DNA. Of roughly 140,000 clones listed, 85% are singletons. The CDR3 contains 14 residues. The V end lost 4 bases, the J end lost 7 bases, and 17 bases lay between the germline ends. The germline CDR1 and CDR2 sequences are LGHDT and YNNKEL (reference sequence).

The sequenced sample was peripheral blood. The receptor's source is a woman in her 40s with active or convalescent COVID-19. This chain joins TRBV3-1 (or the pseudogene TRBV3-2) and TRBJ2-7; a weak D match, TRBD1 (6 bases). The DNA for the CDR3 is TGTGCCAGCAGCCCCCGCGACAGGTGGATAGAGCAGTACTTC. Translating gives CASSPRDRWIEQYF.